Given below is one T cell receptor beta chain in context. What it binds is not known. The sample originates from a study of shared clonotypes between healthy human individuals. Overall study findings and caveats: Limited genetic and exposure-history diversity came from having few donors.

V gave up 4 bases and J gave up 0 bases, with 7 bases separating them. The CDR3 is made up of 14 amino acids. Germline V lookup: CDR1 SGHDN, CDR2 FVKESK. TCRdb's table, derived via immunoSEQ multiplex PCR, lists solely in-frame clones and lacks some. The table has about 1.5 million clones, roughly 96% seen once. The material sequenced was naive CD4+ T cells sorted from blood. The subset: CD45RA+ positively selected. This sequence was found in a man younger than 40 in good health. The gene calls are TRBV14 and TRBJ2-1, with D maybe TRBD1 (6 bases). DNA for the CDR3: TGTGCCAGCAGCCCAGGGGCCTCCTACAATGAGCAGTTCTTC. Residues: CASSPGASYNEQFF.